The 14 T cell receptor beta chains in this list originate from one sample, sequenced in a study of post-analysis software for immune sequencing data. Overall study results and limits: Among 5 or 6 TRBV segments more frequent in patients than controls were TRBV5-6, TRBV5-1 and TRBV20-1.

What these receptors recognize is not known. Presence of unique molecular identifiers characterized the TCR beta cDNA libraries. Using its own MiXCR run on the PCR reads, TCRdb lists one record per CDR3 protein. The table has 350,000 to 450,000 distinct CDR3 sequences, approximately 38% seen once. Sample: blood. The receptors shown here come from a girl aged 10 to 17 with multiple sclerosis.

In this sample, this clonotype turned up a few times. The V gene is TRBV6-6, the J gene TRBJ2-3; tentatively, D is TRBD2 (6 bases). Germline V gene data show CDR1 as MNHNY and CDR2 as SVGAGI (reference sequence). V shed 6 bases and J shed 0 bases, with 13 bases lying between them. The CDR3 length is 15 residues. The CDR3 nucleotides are TGTGCCAGCAGCCAGGGACTTCCGAGCACAGATACGCAGTATTTT. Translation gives CASSQGLPSTDTQYF.

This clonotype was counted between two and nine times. This chain's CDR3 is CASSSTGGSGPLHF. DNA for the CDR3: TGTGCCAGCAGTTCTACAGGGGGCAGTGGACCCCTCCACTTT. This rearrangement joins TRBV7-3 to TRBJ1-6; 9 positions agree with TRBD1. The CDR3 is 14 residues long. The V gene's germline CDR1 is SGHTA and CDR2 FQGTGA. V dropped 6 bases and J dropped 12; count of bases not matched to a gene: 9.

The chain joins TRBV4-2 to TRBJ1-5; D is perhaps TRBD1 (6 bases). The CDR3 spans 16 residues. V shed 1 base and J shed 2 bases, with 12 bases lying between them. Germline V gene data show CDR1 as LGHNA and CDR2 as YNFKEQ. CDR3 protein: CASSQASQGGNQPQHF. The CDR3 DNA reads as TGTGCCAGCAGCCAAGCCTCACAGGGAGGCAATCAGCCCCAGCATTTT.

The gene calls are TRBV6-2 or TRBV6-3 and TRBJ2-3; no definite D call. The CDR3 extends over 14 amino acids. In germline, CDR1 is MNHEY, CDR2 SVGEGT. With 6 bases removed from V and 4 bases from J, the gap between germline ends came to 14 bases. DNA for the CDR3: TGTGCCAGCAGCCCCAAATTGAAGGCAGATACGCAGTATTTT. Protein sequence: CASSPKLKADTQYF.

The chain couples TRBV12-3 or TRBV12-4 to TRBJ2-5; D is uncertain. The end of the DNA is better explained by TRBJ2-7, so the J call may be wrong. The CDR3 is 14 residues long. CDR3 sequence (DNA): TGTGCCAGCAGTTTAACACCGCCGGGCTACGAGCAGTACTTC. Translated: CASSLTPPGYEQYF.

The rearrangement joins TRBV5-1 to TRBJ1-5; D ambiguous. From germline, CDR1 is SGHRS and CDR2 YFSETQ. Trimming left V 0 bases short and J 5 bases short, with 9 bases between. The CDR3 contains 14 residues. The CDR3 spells CASSLGTEYQPQHF. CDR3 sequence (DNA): TGCGCCAGCAGCTTGGGTACAGAATATCAGCCCCAGCATTTT.

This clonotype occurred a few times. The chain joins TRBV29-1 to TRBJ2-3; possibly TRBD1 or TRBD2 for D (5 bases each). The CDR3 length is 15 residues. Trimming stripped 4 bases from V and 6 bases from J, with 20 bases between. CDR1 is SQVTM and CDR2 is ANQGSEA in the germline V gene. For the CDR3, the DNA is TGCAGCGTTGTAGAGTGGTGGGACGGCCCCGATACGCAGTATTTT. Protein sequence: CSVVEWWDGPDTQYF.

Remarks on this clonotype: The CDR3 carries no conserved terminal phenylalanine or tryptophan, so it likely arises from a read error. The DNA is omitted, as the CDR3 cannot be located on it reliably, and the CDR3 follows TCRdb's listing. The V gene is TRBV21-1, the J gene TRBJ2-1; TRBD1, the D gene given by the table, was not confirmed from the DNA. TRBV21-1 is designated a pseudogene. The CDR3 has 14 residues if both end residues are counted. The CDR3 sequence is CASIRGTRDNEQFL.

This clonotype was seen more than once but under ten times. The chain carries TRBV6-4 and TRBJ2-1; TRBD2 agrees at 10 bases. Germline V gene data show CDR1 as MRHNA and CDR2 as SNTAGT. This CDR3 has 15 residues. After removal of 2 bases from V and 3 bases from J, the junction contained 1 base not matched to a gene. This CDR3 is CASSDSGGDYNEQFF. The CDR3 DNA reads TGTGCCAGCAGTGACAGCGGGGGGGACTACAATGAGCAGTTCTTC.

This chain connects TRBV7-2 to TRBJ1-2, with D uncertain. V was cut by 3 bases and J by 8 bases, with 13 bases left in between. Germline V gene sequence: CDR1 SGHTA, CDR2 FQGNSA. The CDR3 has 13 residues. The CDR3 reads CASSLEGQRGYTF. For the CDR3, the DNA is TGTGCCAGCAGCTTGGAGGGTCAGAGAGGCTACACCTTC.

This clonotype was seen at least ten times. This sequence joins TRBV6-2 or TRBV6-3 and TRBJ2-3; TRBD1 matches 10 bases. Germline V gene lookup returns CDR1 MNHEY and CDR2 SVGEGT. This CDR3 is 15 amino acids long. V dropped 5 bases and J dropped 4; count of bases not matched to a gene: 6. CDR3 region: CASSRGQGFSDTQYF. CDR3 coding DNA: TGTGCCAGCAGTAGGGGACAGGGGTTCTCAGATACGCAGTATTTT.

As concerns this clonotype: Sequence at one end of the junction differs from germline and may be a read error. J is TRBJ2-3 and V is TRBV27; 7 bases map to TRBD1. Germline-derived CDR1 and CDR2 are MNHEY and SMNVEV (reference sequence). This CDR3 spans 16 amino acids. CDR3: CASTSGQSFSIDTQYF. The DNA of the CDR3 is TGTGCCAGCACCTCGGGACAGTCATTTAGCATAGATACGCAGTATTTT.

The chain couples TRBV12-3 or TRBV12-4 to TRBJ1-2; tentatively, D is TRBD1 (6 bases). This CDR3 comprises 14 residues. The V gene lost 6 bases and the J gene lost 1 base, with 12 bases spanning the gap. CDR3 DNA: TGTGCCAGCAGAGCGGACAGCCTTAACTATGGCTACACCTTC. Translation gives CASRADSLNYGYTF.

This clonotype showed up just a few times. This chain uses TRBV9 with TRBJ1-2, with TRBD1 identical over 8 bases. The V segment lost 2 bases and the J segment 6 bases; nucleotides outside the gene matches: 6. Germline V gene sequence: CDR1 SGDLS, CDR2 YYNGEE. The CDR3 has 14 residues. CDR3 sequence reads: CASSVRDRNDGYTF. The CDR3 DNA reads TGTGCCAGCAGCGTTAGGGACAGGAATGATGGCTACACCTTC.